This T cell receptor beta chain emerged from a study of CXCR3-negative and CXCR3-positive naive CD8 T cells. Germline V lookup: CDR1 LNHDA, CDR2 SQIVND (reference sequence). CDR3 length: 15 amino acids. UMI labels and 5' RACE were used to prepare the TRB cDNA libraries. TCRdb reprocessed the 5' RACE reads; each CDR3 protein has one entry and no DNA is given. Recorded for this sample: roughly 8,000 distinct CDR3 sequences. This TCR was recovered from a human donor in good health. Some clones in this sample may be carry-over from other donors' samples. The sequenced material came from naive CXCR3- CD8+ T cells from blood. The sample's subset: CD45RO-CCR7+CD27+CD95- naive CD8+ T cells lacking CXCR3 (TNR3-). The V call is TRBV19, the J call TRBJ2-1; lacking DNA, the TRBD1 call made by TCRdb goes unchecked. The CDR3 region is CASSILGQTVNEQFF.